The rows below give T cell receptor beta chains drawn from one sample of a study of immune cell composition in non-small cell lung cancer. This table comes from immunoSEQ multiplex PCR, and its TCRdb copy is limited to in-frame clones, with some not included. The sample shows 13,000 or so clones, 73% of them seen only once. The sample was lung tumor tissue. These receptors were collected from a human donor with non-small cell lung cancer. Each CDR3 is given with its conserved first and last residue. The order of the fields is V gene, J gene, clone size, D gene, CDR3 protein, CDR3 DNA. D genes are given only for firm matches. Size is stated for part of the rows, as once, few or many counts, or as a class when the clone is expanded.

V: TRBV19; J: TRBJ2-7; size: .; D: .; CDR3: CASSPGQTFGGYEQYF; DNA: TGTGCCAGTAGTCCGGGTCAGACTTTTGGCGGTTACGAGCAGTACTTC
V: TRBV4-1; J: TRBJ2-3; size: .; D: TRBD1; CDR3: CASSQGPDRATDTQYF; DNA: TGCGCCAGCAGCCAAGGTCCAGACAGGGCCACAGATACGCAGTATTTT
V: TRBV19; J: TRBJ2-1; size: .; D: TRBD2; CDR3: CASSNSGDEQFF; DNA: TGTGCCAGTAGTAACAGCGGGGATGAGCAGTTCTTC
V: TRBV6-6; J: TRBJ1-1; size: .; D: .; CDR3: CASSYEGIGTEAFF; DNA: TGTGCCAGCAGTTACGAGGGAATTGGCACTGAAGCTTTCTTT
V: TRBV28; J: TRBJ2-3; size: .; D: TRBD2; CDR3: CASSLYAGATDTQYF; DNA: TGTGCCAGCAGTTTATACGCGGGAGCGACAGATACGCAGTATTTT
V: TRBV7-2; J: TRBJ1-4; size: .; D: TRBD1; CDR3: CASSLGTGVREKLFF; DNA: TGTGCCAGCAGCTTAGGGACAGGGGTTCGGGAAAAACTGTTTTTT
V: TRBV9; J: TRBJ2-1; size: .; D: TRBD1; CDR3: CASSVSGTGDLNNEQFF; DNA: TGTGCCAGCAGCGTATCAGGGACAGGGGATTTAAACAATGAGCAGTTCTTC
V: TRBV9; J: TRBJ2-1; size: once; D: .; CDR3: CASSVFQRSSYNEQFF; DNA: TGTGCCAGCAGCGTATTTCAGCGGAGCTCCTACAATGAGCAGTTCTTC
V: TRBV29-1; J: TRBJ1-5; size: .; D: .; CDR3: CSVGEGGQPQHF; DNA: TGCAGCGTTGGTGAAGGAGGTCAGCCCCAGCATTTT
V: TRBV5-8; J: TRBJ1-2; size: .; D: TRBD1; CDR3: CASSSGQGAGGYTF; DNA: TGTGCCAGCAGCTCGGGACAGGGGGCCGGGGGCTACACCTTC
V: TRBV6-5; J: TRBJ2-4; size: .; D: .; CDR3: CASSFDTTKNIQYF; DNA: TGTGCCAGCAGTTTCGACACAACTAAAAACATTCAGTACTTC
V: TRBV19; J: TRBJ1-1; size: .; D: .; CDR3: CASSTQGRAEAFF; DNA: TGTGCCAGTAGTACTCAGGGTCGCGCTGAAGCTTTCTTT
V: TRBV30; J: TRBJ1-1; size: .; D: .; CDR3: CAWTPLGLNTEAFF; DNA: TGTGCCTGGACCCCCCTAGGCTTGAACACTGAAGCTTTCTTT
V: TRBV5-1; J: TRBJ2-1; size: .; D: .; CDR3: CASSLAPRGRGDNEQFF; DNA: TGCGCCAGCAGCTTGGCCCCACGGGGGAGAGGGGACAATGAGCAGTTCTTC
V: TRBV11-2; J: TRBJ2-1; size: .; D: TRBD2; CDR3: CASSNRGGLLYNEQFF; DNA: TGTGCCAGCAGCAACCGGGGAGGGCTCCTCTACAATGAGCAGTTCTTC